This T cell receptor beta chain was profiled in a study of shared clonotypes between healthy human individuals. V was trimmed by 6 bases and J by 0 bases, leaving 12 bases between them. The V gene's germline CDR1 is MDHEN and CDR2 SYDVKM. This CDR3 spans 15 amino acids. Replicate PCRs for unsorted PBMC used 300 ng DNA (approximately 30,000 T cell genomes). The table came from immunoSEQ multiplex PCR; TCRdb's copy has only in-frame clones and leaves some out. The sample records about 480,000 clones, 75% to 80% being singletons. Broader study findings: Represented genetic and exposure-history diversity was restricted by having few donors.

About this clone: Its antigen remains unknown.

Input material: PBMCs. This TCR came from a woman in her 40s in good health. Some clones in this sample may be carry-over from other donors' samples. The chain has TRBV28 and TRBJ1-5, with D possibly being TRBD1 (5 bases). The CDR3 protein is CASSQGHYSNQPQHF. CDR3 in DNA: TGTGCCAGCAGCCAAGGACACTATAGCAATCAGCCCCAGCATTTT.